This entry concerns a single TCR beta chain. Its antigen is not identified. Through a sample-barcoded 5' primer and a J-beta primer mix, a second PCR was run for roughly 6 to 12 cycles. Each CDR3 protein is one row after TCRdb ran MiXCR on the 5' RACE reads. The sample carries roughly 680,000 distinct CDR3 sequences, under 65% recorded once. These data are taken from a study of blood T cells in healthy people across ages. Study-level background: About one barcoded beta molecule was captured per two T cells (by template switching). General observations from the study: Calculation of diversity from one million T cells yielded estimates considered to be underestimates. Across the age range, TCR beta diversity per million T cells fell in a roughly linear way.

Germline V gene lookup returns CDR1 SQVTM and CDR2 ANQGSEA. The CDR3 totals 12 residues. This clonotype originated in a woman over 75 in good health. Source material: blood. The chain uses TRBV29-1 and TRBJ1-1, with TRBD1 as a possible D gene (6 bases). CDR3 region: CSFGQMNTEAFF. The CDR3 bases are TGCAGTTTTGGACAGATGAACACTGAAGCTTTCTTT.